These 30 T cell receptor beta chains originate from one sample sequenced in a study of blood T cell repertoires in COVID-19. The method was immunoSEQ multiplex PCR; TCRdb's version includes in-frame clones alone and lacks a portion of them. The sample records about 200,000 clones, under 90% being singletons. Sequencing was done on a sample of PBMCs or T cells enriched from blood (not recorded which). Source of these receptors: a woman between 50 and 59 years old with acute COVID-19.

Only one count was recorded for this clone. J is TRBJ2-3 and V is TRBV24-1; D may be TRBD2 (5 bases). The CDR3 loop spans 15 amino acids. V lost 1 base and J 1 base, leaving 8 bases between the germline ends. Germline CDR1 reads KGHDR; CDR2 reads SFDVKD. The CDR3 is CATSDLSRGTDTQYF. Written as DNA, the CDR3 is TGTGCCACCAGTGATTTATCGCGGGGCACAGATACGCAGTATTTT.

The CDR3 region has the DNA TGTGCCAGCAGCCTACTAGGTTTCTCCTACGAGCAGTACTTC. This translates into CASSLLGFSYEQYF. J is TRBJ2-7 and V is TRBV7-2; perhaps TRBD2 as D (5 bases). Germline V gene data show CDR1 as SGHTA and CDR2 as FQGNSA. V lost 5 bases and J 0 bases, leaving 11 bases between the germline ends. The length of the CDR3 is 14 residues.

This chain connects TRBV7-9 to TRBJ2-5, with TRBD1 identical over 8 bases. With 4 bases clipped from V and 0 bases from J, the junction kept 13 bases outside the gene matches. The germline CDR1 and CDR2 sequences are SEHNR and FQNEAQ (reference sequence). The CDR3 covers 18 residues. The CDR3 sequence is CASSSPGQELPYQETQYF. The CDR3 DNA sequence: TGTGCCAGCAGCTCACCGGGACAGGAGCTACCGTACCAAGAGACCCAGTACTTC.

The genes are TRBV7-2 and TRBJ2-7; 7 positions agree with TRBD2. Unmatched junction bases numbered 11, after V lost 0 bases and J lost 9 bases. Germline CDR1 reads SGHTA; CDR2 reads FQGNSA. This CDR3 is 15 amino acids long. The CDR3 loop reads CASSLAGSGASVQYF. The CDR3, as DNA: TGTGCCAGCAGCTTAGCCGGGAGCGGGGCGTCAGTGCAGTACTTC. The full variable domain, its missing parts supplied by reference TRBV7-2 and TRBJ2-7, is GAGVSQSPSNKVTEKGKDVELRCDPISGHTALYWYRQSLGQGLEFLIYFQGNSAPDKSGLPSDRFSAERTGGSVSTLTIQRTQQEDSAVYLCASSLAGSGASVQYFGPGTRLTVT.

The chain joins TRBV18 to TRBJ1-5, with D uncertain. The CDR3 extends over 16 amino acids. In germline, CDR1 is KGHSH, CDR2 LQKENI. With 3 bases removed from V and 0 bases from J, the gap between germline ends came to 12 bases. Here the CDR3 DNA reads TGTGCCAGCTCACCTCTGGGCGCGGGTAGCAATCAGCCCCAGCATTTT. Encoded protein: CASSPLGAGSNQPQHF.

The CDR3 loop is CASSFSSVGGRTDTQYF. The CDR3 nucleotides are TGTGCCAGCAGTTTTTCGTCTGTGGGGGGACGCACAGATACGCAGTATTTT. The chain recombines TRBV28 with TRBJ2-3; weak D call: TRBD2 (6 bases). The germline CDR1 and CDR2 sequences are MDHEN and SYDVKM. This CDR3 comprises 17 residues. With 3 bases removed from V and 1 base from J, the gap between germline ends came to 17 bases.

The chain uses TRBV28 and TRBJ1-2; D call uncertain. Per the germline V gene, CDR1 is MDHEN and CDR2 is SYDVKM. There are 12 residues in the CDR3. Trimming left V 6 bases short and J 8 bases short, with 13 bases between. CDR3 residues: CASSLTLGGYTF. DNA for the CDR3: TGTGCCAGCAGCTTGACCTTGGGCGGCTACACCTTC.

The chain combines TRBV5-1 with TRBJ1-2; TRBD1 agrees at 8 bases. The CDR3 has 15 amino acids. Germline CDR1 and CDR2: SGHRS and YFSETQ. The V and J ends lost 4 bases and 5 bases, in that order; junction bases with no gene match: 10. For the CDR3, the DNA is TGCGCCAGCAGCCCGGGGACAGGTGAGCCATATGGCTACACCTTC. It is translated as CASSPGTGEPYGYTF. The whole variable domain, remainder taken from reference TRBV5-1 and TRBJ1-2, is KAGVTQTPRYLIKTRGQQVTLSCSPISGHRSVSWYQQTPGQGLQFLFEYFSETQRNKGNFPGRFSGRQFSNSRSEMNVSTLELGDSALYLCASSPGTGEPYGYTFGSGTRLTVV.

CDR3 DNA: TGCAGTGCTAGCGGACAGGGGGGGCAGTTCTTC. Amino acid sequence: CSASGQGGQFF. The rearrangement uses TRBV20-1 and TRBJ2-1; 10 nucleotides agree with TRBD1. From germline, CDR1 is DFQATT and CDR2 SNEGSKA (reference sequence). J lost 12 bases, V lost 3 bases, and 2 bases had no gene match. The CDR3 has 11 residues.

The gene calls are TRBV3-1 (or the pseudogene TRBV3-2) and TRBJ2-5; TRBD2 agrees at 11 bases. Per the germline V gene, CDR1 is LGHDT and CDR2 is YNNKEL (reference sequence). J gave up 5 bases and V 5 bases, and 1 base lay outside the gene matches. CDR3 length equals 13 residues. The CDR3: CASSRTSGETQYF. The CDR3 DNA is TGTGCCAGCAGCAGGACTAGCGGGGAGACCCAGTACTTC.

This clone was detected a few times. This rearrangement joins TRBV7-2 to TRBJ1-1, with 7 bases lining up with TRBD1. This CDR3 has 15 residues. Germline lookup yields CDR1 SGHTA and CDR2 FQGNSA. V lost 1 base and J lost 4; bases outside the gene matches: 6. The CDR3 DNA reads as TGTGCCAGCAGCTTAGATAGAACAGGGGTCACTGAAGCTTTCTTT. It codes for CASSLDRTGVTEAFF.

This clone was seen a single time. V usage is TRBV7-9 and J usage is TRBJ1-4, with 9 positions matching TRBD1. Unmatched junction bases numbered 4, after V lost 5 bases and J lost 6 bases. The germline CDR1 and CDR2 sequences are SEHNR and FQNEAQ (reference sequence). The CDR3 consists of 14 residues. CDR3 protein: CASSRGTGYEKLFF. The CDR3 nucleotides are TGTGCCAGCAGCCGCGGGACAGGGTATGAAAAACTGTTTTTT.

This clone was picked up one time. V usage is TRBV4-1 and J usage is TRBJ1-2; D might be TRBD1 (5 bases). Germline V CDR1 and CDR2: MGHRA, YSYEKL. Trimming stripped 3 bases from V and 3 bases from J, with 26 bases between. The CDR3 is made up of 19 amino acids. CDR3: CASSHPSGGGRRTYYGYTF. CDR3 DNA sequence: TGCGCCAGCAGCCACCCTTCCGGGGGGGGACGGAGGACTTACTATGGCTACACCTTC.

The CDR3 region has the DNA TGTGCCAGCAGGTACAGTAGGGGAAAGAACACTGAAGCTTTCTTT. Its protein is CASRYSRGKNTEAFF. The rearrangement joins TRBV28 to TRBJ1-1; perhaps TRBD1 as D (5 bases). The length of the CDR3 is 15 residues. Looked up from germline, CDR1 is MDHEN and CDR2 is SYDVKM. With 6 bases removed from V and 1 base from J, the gap between germline ends came to 15 bases.

The table lists this clone with a count of one. The chain recombines TRBV28 with TRBJ2-7, with 8 bases aligning to TRBD2. The CDR3 consists of 13 residues. After removal of 8 bases from V and 2 bases from J, the junction contained 5 bases not matched to a gene. Germline V gene data show CDR1 as MDHEN and CDR2 as SYDVKM. CDR3 loop: CASQVGGAYEQYF. The CDR3 bases are TGTGCCAGCCAGGTCGGGGGGGCCTACGAGCAGTACTTC.

This sequence joins TRBV7-9 and TRBJ1-3; 8 bases are shared with TRBD1. J was trimmed by 10 bases and V by 9 bases; bases with no gene match: 8. The CDR3 runs to 12 residues. The V gene's germline CDR1 is SEHNR and CDR2 FQNEAQ (reference sequence). The CDR3 DNA follows: TGTGCCAGGGAAGGACAGGGTACAACCATATATTTT. As protein: CAREGQGTTIYF.

The chain couples TRBV7-9 to TRBJ1-3; no reliable D call. Germline assignment: CDR1 SEHNR and CDR2 FQNEAQ (reference sequence). V gave up 4 bases and J gave up 1 base, with 17 bases separating them. The CDR3 extends over 17 amino acids. The CDR3 DNA reads as TGTGCCAGCAGCTCCACCCGGGAGGTCCCATCTGGAAACACCATATATTTT. This sequence encodes CASSSTREVPSGNTIYF.

This clone was counted a single time. V usage is TRBV14 and J usage is TRBJ2-7; 7 nucleotides agree with TRBD2. The CDR3 is made up of 14 amino acids. Trimming at V came to 2 bases and at J to 1 base, leaving 2 bases not matched to a gene. Germline CDR1 and CDR2: SGHDN and FVKESK. CDR3 nucleotide sequence: TGTGCCAGCAGCCAATGGACTAGTTCCTACGAGCAGTACTTC. Protein: CASSQWTSSYEQYF.

This clone was detected only once. The V and J genes are TRBV4-3 and TRBJ2-7; TRBD2 matches at 7 bases. CDR1 is LGHNA and CDR2 is YSLEER in the germline V gene. J lost 0 bases, V lost 1 base, and 3 bases had no gene match. This CDR3 contains 15 residues. The CDR3: CASSQGVAGSYEQYF. CDR3 in DNA: TGCGCCAGCAGCCAAGGGGTAGCGGGCTCCTACGAGCAGTACTTC.

This chain uses TRBV6-5 with TRBJ2-2; the match to TRBD1 covers 7 bases. The CDR3 runs 15 residues. V was clipped by 5 bases and J by 0 bases; unmatched bases: 3. Per the germline V gene, CDR1 is MNHEY and CDR2 is SVGAGI. The CDR3 here is CASSPGQPNTGELFF. The CDR3 region has the DNA TGTGCCAGCAGTCCGGGACAGCCGAACACCGGGGAGCTGTTTTTT.

This clone was seen once. V is TRBV5-4 and J is TRBJ2-3; no clear D gene. CDR1 and CDR2 (germline): SGHNT, YYREEE (reference sequence). The CDR3 is 14 amino acids. Trimming left V 4 bases short and J 0 bases short, with 9 bases between. CDR3 sequence reads: CASSPLASTDTQYF. The CDR3 nucleotides are TGTGCCAGCAGCCCCTTGGCTAGCACAGATACGCAGTATTTT.

The V and J genes are TRBV9 and TRBJ2-7; 7 nucleotides match TRBD1. The J segment lost 3 bases and the V segment lost 0 bases, leaving 3 bases of the junction unmatched. Germline CDR1 is SGDLS and CDR2 is YYNGEE. The CDR3 sequence is 14 residues long. CDR3 protein: CASSVGQGNYEQYF. DNA of the CDR3: TGTGCCAGCAGCGTAGGACAGGGCAACTACGAGCAGTACTTC.

The chain joins TRBV14 to TRBJ2-7; TRBD1 matches at 10 bases. Germline loops: CDR1 SGHDN, CDR2 FVKESK. With 4 bases clipped from V and 2 bases from J, the junction kept 5 bases outside the gene matches. The CDR3 contains 15 residues. The CDR3, as DNA: TGTGCCAGCAGCCTCCGGGACAGGGGAACCTACGAGCAGTACTTC. It is translated as CASSLRDRGTYEQYF.

The chain couples TRBV28 to TRBJ1-5; D uncertain. CDR1 and CDR2 from the germline V gene are MDHEN and SYDVKM. Between the trimmed V and J ends, which lost 4 bases and 3 bases, there was a span of 13 bases. CDR3 length: 15 residues. CDR3: CASSSPGSNNQPQHF. CDR3 bases: TGTGCCAGCAGTTCCCCCGGGAGTAACAATCAGCCCCAGCATTTT.

The V call is TRBV30, the J call TRBJ2-2; 8 bases align to TRBD1. CDR1 and CDR2 from the germline V gene are GTSNPN and SVGIG (reference sequence). With 4 bases clipped from V and 4 bases from J, the junction kept 8 bases outside the gene matches. The CDR3 runs to 15 residues. The CDR3 coding sequence is TGTGCCTGGATCCCTACAGGGGGAAGCACCGGGGAGCTGTTTTTT. It translates to CAWIPTGGSTGELFF.

The chain carries TRBV20-1 and TRBJ2-3; D remains unclear. Germline-derived CDR1 and CDR2 are DFQATT and SNEGSKA (reference sequence). This CDR3 comprises 11 residues. The ends were cut back, 6 bases at V and 2 bases at J, with 6 bases in the middle. CDR3 region: CSAPNTDTQYF. The CDR3 nucleotides read TGCAGTGCCCCTAACACAGATACGCAGTATTTT.

The rearrangement joins TRBV19 to TRBJ1-2; D unclear. Germline V gene data show CDR1 as LNHDA and CDR2 as SQIVND (reference sequence). This CDR3 spans 13 amino acids. V lost 5 bases, J lost 6 bases, and 13 bases lay in between. CDR3 sequence (DNA): TGTGCCAGTAGTCCATGGGAGGGAGATGGCTACACCTTC. Its translation is CASSPWEGDGYTF.

This chain links TRBV7-2 with TRBJ2-2; a weak D match, TRBD1 (5 bases). Germline CDR1 is SGHTA and CDR2 is FQGNSA. The CDR3 length is 18 residues. V was clipped by 3 bases and J by 1 base, with 18 bases between them. The CDR3 DNA reads as TGTGCCAGCAGCTTTGCTGGGCAGGGTTTTGGGAACACCGGGGAGCTGTTTTTT. As protein: CASSFAGQGFGNTGELFF.

The chain couples TRBV28 to TRBJ2-7, with 11 nucleotides matching TRBD2. Germline V lookup: CDR1 MDHEN, CDR2 SYDVKM. The length of the CDR3 is 18 residues. V lost 5 bases, J lost 2 bases, and 14 bases stayed unmatched. The CDR3 DNA is TGTGCCAGCAGTCCAAGTATAGCGGGAGGGCTCCGAGCCTACGAGCAGTACTTC. Residues: CASSPSIAGGLRAYEQYF.

This clone appeared a few times. This rearrangement joins TRBV19 to TRBJ2-7, with 7 bases identical to TRBD1. This CDR3 comprises 13 residues. The J segment lost 3 bases and the V segment lost 6 bases, leaving 5 bases of the junction unmatched. The germline V gene has CDR1 LNHDA and CDR2 SQIVND (reference sequence). The CDR3 DNA follows: TGTGCCAGTAGGCTCCGGGACAGCTACGAGCAGTACTTC. Translating gives CASRLRDSYEQYF.